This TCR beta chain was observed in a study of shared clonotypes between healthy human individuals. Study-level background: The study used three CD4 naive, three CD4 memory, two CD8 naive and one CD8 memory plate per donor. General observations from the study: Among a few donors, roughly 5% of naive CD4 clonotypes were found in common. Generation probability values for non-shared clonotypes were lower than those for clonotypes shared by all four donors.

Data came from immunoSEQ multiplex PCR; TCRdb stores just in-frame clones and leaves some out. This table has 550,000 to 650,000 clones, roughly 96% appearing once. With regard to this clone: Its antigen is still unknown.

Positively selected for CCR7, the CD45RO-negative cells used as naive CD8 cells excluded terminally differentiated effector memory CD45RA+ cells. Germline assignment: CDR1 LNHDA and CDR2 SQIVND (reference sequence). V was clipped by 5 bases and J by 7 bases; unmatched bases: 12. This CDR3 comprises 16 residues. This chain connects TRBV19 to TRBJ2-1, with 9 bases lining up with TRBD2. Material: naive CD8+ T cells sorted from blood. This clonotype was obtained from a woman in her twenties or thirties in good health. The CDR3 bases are TGTGCCAGTAGTCCCGTAGCGGGGGCAGGGAGTAATGAGCAGTTCTTC. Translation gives CASSPVAGAGSNEQFF.